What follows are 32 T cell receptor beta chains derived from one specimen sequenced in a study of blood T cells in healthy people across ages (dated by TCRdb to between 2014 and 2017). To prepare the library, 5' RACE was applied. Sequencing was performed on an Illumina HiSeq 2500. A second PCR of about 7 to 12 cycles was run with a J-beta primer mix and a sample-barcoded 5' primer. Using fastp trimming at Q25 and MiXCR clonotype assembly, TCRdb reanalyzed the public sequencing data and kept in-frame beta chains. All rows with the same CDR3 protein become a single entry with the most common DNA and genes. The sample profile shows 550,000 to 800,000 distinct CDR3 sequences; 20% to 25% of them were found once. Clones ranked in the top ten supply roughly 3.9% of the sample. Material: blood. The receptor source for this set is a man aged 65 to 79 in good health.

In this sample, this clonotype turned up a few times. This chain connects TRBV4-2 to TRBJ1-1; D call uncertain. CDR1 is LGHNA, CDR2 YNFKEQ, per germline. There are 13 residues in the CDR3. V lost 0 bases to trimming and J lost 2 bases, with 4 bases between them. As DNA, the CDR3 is TGTGCCAGCAGCCAAGAAACAAACACTGAAGCTTTCTTT. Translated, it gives CASSQETNTEAFF.

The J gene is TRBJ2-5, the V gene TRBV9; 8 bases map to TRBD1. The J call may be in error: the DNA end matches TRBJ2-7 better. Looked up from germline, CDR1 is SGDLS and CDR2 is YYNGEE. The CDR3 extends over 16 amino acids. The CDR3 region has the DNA TGTGCCAGCAGCGTGTCAGGGACAGGACGGGAGTACGAGCAGTACTTC. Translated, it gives CASSVSGTGREYEQYF.

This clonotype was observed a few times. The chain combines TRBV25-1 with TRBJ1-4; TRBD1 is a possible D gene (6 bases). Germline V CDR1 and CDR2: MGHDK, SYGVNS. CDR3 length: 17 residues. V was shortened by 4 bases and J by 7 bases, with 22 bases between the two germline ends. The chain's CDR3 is CASSALSSTGAGEKLFF. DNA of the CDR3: TGTGCCAGCAGTGCCCTTTCCTCAACGGGGGCAGGTGAAAAACTGTTTTTT.

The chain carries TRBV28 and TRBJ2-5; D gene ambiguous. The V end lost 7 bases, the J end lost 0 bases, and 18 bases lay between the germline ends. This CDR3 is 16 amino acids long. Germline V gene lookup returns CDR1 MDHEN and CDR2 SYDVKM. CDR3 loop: CASKGSPLSYQETQYF. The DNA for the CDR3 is TGTGCCAGCAAGGGCTCGCCACTCTCGTACCAAGAGACCCAGTACTTC.

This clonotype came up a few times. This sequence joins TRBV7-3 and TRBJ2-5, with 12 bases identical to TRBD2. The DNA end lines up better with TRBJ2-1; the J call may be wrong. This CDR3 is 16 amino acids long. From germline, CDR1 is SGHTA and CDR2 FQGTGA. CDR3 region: CASSLTGTSGQVEQFF. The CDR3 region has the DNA TGTGCCAGCAGCTTAACGGGGACTAGCGGGCAGGTTGAGCAGTTCTTC.

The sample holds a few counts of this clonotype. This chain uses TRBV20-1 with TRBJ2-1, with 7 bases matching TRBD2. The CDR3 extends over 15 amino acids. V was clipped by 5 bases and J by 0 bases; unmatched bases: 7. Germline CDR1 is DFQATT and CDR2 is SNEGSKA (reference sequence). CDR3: CSAGTSAGSYNEQFF. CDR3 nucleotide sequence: TGCAGTGCTGGAACTAGCGCGGGCTCCTACAATGAGCAGTTCTTC.

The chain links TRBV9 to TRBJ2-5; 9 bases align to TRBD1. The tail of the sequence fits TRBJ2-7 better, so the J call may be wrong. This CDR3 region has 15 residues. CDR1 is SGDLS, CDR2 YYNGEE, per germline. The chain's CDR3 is CASSLRQGGLDEQYF. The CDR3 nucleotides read TGTGCCAGCAGCCTTAGACAGGGGGGTCTCGACGAGCAGTACTTC.

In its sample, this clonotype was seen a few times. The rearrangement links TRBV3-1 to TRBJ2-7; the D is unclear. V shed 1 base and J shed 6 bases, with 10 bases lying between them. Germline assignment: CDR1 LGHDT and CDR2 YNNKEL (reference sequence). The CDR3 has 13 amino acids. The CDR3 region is CASSQGQAREQYF. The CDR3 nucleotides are TGTGCCAGCAGCCAAGGGCAGGCGCGCGAGCAGTACTTC.

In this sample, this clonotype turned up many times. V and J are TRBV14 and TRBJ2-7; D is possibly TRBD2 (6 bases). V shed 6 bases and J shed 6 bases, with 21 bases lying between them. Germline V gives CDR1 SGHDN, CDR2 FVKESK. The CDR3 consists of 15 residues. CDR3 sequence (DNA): TGTGCCAGCAGTCCCTTCGGGAGAGGATCTAGCGAGCAGTACTTC. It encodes CASSPFGRGSSEQYF.

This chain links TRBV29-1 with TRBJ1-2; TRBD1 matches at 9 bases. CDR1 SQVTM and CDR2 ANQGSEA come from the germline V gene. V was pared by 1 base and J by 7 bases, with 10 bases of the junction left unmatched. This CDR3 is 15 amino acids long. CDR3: CSVEAWGQGVIGYTF. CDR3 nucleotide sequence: TGCAGCGTTGAAGCCTGGGGACAGGGCGTGATTGGCTACACCTTC.

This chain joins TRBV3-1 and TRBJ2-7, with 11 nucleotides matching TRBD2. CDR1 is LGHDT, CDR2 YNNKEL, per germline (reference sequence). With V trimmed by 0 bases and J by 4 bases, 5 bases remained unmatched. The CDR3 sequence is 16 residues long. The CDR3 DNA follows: TGTGCCAGCAGCCAAGAACCGACTAGCGGGAATTACGAGCAGTACTTC. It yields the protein CASSQEPTSGNYEQYF.

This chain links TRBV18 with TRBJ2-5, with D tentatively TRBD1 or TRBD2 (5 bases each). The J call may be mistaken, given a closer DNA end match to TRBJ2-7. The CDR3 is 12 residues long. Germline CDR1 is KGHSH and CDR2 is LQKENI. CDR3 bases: TGTGCCAGCTCACCGGGGACGACCGAGCAGTACTTC. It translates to CASSPGTTEQYF.

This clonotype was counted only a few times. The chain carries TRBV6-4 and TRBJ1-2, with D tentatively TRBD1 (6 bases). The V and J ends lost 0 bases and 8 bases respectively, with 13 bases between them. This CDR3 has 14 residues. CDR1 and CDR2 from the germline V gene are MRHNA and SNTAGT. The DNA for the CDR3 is TGTGCCAGCAGTGACTCGACAGGCCTCAAGGGCTACACCTTC. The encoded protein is CASSDSTGLKGYTF.

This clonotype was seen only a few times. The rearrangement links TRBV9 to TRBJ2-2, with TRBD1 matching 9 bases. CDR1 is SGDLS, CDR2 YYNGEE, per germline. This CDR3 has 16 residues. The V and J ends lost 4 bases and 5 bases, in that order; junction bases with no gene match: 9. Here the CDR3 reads CASSLHGTGKTGELFF. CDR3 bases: TGTGCCAGCAGCCTCCACGGGACAGGGAAAACCGGGGAGCTGTTTTTT.

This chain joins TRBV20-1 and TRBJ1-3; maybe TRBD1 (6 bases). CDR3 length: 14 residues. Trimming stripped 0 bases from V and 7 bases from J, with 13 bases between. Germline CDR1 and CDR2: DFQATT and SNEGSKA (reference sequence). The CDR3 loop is CSARDKQGLNTIYF. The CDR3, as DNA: TGCAGTGCTAGAGATAAACAGGGATTGAACACCATATATTTT.

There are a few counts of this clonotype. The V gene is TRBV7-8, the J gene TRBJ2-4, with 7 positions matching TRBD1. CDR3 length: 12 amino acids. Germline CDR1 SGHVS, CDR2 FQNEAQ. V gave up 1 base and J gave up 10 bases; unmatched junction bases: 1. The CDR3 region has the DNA TGTGCCAGCAGCTTAGGGACAGGAATTCAGTACTTC. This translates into CASSLGTGIQYF.

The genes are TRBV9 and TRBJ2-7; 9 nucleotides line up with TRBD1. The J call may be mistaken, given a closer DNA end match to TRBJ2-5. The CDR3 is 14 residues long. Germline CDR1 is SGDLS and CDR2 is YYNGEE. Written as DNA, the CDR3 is TGTGCCAGCAGCGTGGACAGGGGAGTGGAGACCCAGTACTTC. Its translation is CASSVDRGVETQYF.

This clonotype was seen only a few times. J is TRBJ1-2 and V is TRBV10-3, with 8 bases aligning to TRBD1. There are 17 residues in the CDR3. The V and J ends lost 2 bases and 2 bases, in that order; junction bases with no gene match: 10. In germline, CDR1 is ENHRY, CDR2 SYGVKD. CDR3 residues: CAISEGAGQVTNYGYTF. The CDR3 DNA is TGTGCCATCAGTGAGGGTGCGGGACAGGTAACAAACTATGGCTACACCTTC.

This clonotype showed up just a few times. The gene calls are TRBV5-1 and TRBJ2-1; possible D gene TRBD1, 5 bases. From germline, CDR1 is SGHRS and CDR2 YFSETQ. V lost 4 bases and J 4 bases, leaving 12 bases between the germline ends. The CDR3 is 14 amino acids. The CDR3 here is CASSGQTTYNEQFF. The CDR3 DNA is TGCGCCAGCAGCGGACAAACAACGTACAATGAGCAGTTCTTC. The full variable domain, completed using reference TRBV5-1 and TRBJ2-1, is KAGVTQTPRYLIKTRGQQVTLSCSPISGHRSVSWYQQTPGQGLQFLFEYFSETQRNKGNFPGRFSGRQFSNSRSEMNVSTLELGDSALYLCASSGQTTYNEQFFGPGTRLTVL.

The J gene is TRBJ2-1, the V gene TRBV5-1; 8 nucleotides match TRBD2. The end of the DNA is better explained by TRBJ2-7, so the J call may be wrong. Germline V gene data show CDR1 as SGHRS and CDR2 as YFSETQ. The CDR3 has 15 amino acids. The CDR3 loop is CASSFGLTSAYEQYF. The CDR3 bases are TGCGCCAGCAGCTTCGGCCTGACTAGCGCCTACGAGCAGTACTTC.

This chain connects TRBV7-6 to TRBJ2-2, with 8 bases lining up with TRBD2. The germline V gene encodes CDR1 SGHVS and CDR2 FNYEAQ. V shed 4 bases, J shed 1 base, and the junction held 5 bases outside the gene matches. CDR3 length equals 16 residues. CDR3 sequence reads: CASSSETSGNTGELFF. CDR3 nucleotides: TGTGCCAGCAGCTCAGAAACTAGCGGGAACACCGGGGAGCTGTTTTTT.

This chain's CDR3 is CASSYSSAHSYNEQFF. CDR3 coding DNA: TGTGCCAGCAGTTACTCGAGTGCCCACTCCTACAATGAGCAGTTCTTC. The chain links TRBV6-2 or TRBV6-3 to TRBJ2-1; D remains unclear. There are 16 residues in the CDR3. V gave up 0 bases and J gave up 0 bases, with 9 bases separating them. Germline values: CDR1 MNHEY, CDR2 SVGEGT.

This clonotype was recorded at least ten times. CDR3 protein: CASSYEEGLGEKLFF. The CDR3, as DNA: TGTGCCAGCAGTTACGAGGAGGGGCTTGGGGAAAAACTGTTTTTT. The J gene is TRBJ1-4, the V gene TRBV6-6; weak D call: TRBD1 (5 bases). Per germline, CDR1 MNHNY and CDR2 SVGAGI (reference sequence). The CDR3 loop spans 15 amino acids. The ends were cut back, 2 bases at V and 8 bases at J, with 15 bases in the middle.

The CDR3 region has the DNA TGTGCTAGTGGGCGGTCAAGCTCCTACAATGAGCAGTTCTTC. Residues: CASGRSSSYNEQFF. The rearrangement joins TRBV12-5 to TRBJ2-1, with unresolved D. Trimming cost V 6 bases and J 0 bases, with 9 bases left between them. CDR3 length: 14 amino acids. CDR1 is LGHNT and CDR2 is FRNRAP in the germline V gene. Variable domain in full (rest from reference TRBV12-5 and TRBJ2-1): DARVTQTPRHKVTEMGQEVTMRCQPILGHNTVFWYRQTMMQGLELLAYFRNRAPLDDSGMPKDRFSAEMPDATLATLKIQPSEPRDSAVYFCASGRSSSYNEQFFGPGTRLTVL.

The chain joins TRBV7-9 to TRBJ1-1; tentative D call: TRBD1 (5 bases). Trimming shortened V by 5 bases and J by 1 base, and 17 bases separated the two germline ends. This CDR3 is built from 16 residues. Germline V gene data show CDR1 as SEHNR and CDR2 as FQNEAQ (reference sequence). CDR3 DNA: TGTGCCAGCAGCGCGGCGAAACAGGAGGGGAACACTGAAGCTTTCTTT. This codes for CASSAAKQEGNTEAFF. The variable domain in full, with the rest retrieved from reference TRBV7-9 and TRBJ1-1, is DTGVSQNPRHKITKRGQNVTFRCDPISEHNRLYWYRQTLGQGPEFLTYFQNEAQLEKSRLLSDRFSAERPKGSFSTLEIQRTEQGDSAMYLCASSAAKQEGNTEAFFGQGTRLTVV.

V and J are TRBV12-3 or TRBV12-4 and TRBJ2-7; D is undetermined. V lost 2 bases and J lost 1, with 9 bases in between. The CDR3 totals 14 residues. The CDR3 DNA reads TGTGCCAGCAGTTTATTGGCGGCGTCCTACGAGCAGTACTTC. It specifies CASSLLAASYEQYF.

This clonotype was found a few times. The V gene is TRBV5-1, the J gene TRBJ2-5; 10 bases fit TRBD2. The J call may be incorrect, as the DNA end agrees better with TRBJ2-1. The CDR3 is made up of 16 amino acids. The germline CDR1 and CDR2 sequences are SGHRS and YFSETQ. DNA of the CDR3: TGCGCCAGCAGCTTGGCCCAGCGGGAGGGCCGCGATGAGCAGTTCTTC. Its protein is CASSLAQREGRDEQFF.

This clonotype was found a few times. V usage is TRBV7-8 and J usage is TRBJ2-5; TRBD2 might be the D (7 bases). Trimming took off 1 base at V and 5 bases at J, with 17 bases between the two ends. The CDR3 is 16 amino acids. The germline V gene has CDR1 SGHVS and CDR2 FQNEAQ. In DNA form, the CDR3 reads TGTGCCAGCAGCTTAGTTAGGGGGAGGGCCTTTGAGACCCAGTACTTC. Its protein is CASSLVRGRAFETQYF. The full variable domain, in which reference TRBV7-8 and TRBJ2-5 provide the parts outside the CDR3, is GAGVSQSPRYKVAKRGQDVALRCDPISGHVSLFWYQQALGQGPEFLTYFQNEAQLDKSGLPSDRFFAERPEGSVSTLKIQRTQQEDSAVYLCASSLVRGRAFETQYFGPGTRLLVL.

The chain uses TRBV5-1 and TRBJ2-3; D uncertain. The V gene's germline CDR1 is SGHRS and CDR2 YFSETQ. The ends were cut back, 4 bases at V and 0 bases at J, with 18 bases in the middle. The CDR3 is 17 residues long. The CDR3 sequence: CASSPTSRVTSTDTQYF. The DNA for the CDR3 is TGCGCCAGCAGCCCTACGTCTCGCGTCACTAGCACAGATACGCAGTATTTT. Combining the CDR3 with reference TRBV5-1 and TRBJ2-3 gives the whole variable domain KAGVTQTPRYLIKTRGQQVTLSCSPISGHRSVSWYQQTPGQGLQFLFEYFSETQRNKGNFPGRFSGRQFSNSRSEMNVSTLELGDSALYLCASSPTSRVTSTDTQYFGPGTRLTVL.

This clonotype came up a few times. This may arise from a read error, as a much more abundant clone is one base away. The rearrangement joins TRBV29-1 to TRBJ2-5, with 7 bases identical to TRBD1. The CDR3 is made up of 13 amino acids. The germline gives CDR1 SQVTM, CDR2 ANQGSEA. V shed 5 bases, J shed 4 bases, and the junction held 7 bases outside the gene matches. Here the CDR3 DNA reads TGCAGCGTTCGGGACAGTCTCCGAGAGACCCAGTACTTC. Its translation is CSVRDSLRETQYF.

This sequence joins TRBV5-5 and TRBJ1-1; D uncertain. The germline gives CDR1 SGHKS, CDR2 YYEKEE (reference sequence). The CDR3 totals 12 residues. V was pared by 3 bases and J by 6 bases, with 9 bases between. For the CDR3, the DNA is TGTGCCAGCAGCTGGGTCGGTCCTGAAGCTTTCTTT. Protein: CASSWVGPEAFF.

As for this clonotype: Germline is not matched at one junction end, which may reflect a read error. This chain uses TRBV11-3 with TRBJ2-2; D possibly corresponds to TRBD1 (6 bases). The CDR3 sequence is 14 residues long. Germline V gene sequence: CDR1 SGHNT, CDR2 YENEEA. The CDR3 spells CASSLRGNPGELFF. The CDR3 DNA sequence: TGTGCCAGCAGCTTAAGGGGGAACCCCGGGGAGCTGTTTTTT. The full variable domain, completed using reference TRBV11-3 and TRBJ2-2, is EAGVVQSPRYKIIEKKQPVAFWCNPISGHNTLYWYLQNLGQGPELLIRYENEEAVDDSQLPKDRFSAERLKGVDSTLKIQPAELGDSAVYLCASSLRGNPGELFFGEGSRLTVL.